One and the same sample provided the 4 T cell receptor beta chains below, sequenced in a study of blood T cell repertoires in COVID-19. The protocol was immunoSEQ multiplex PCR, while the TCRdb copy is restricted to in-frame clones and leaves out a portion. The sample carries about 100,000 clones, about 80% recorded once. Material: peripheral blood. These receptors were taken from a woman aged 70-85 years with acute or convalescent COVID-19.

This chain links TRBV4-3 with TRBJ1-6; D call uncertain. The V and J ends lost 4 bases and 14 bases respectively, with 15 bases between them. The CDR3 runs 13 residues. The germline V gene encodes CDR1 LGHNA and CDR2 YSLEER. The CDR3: CASSPLDRRALHF. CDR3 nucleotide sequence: TGCGCCAGCAGCCCCCTAGATCGGCGGGCCCTCCACTTT.

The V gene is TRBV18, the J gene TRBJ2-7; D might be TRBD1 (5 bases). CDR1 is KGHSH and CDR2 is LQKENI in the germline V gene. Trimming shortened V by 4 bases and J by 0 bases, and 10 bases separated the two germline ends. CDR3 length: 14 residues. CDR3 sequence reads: CASSRQKSSYEQYV. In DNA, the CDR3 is TGTGCCAGCTCACGACAGAAAAGCTCCTACGAGCAGTACGTC.

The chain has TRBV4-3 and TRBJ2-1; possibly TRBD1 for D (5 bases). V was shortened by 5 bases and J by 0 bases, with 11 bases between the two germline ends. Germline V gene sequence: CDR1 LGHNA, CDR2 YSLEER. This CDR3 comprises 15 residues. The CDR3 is CASSSTASSYNEQFF. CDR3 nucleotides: TGCGCCAGCAGCTCGACAGCTAGCTCCTACAATGAGCAGTTCTTC.

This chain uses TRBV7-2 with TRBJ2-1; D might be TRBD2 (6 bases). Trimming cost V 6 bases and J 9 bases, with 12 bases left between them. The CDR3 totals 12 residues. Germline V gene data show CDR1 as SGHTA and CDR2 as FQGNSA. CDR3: CASRSLAGEQFF. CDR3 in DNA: TGTGCCAGCAGGTCACTAGCAGGTGAGCAGTTCTTC. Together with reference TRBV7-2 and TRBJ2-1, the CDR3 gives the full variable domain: GAGVSQSPSNKVTEKGKDVELRCDPISGHTALYWYRQSLGQGLEFLIYFQGNSAPDKSGLPSDRFSAERTGGSVSTLTIQRTQQEDSAVYLCASRSLAGEQFFGPGTRLTVL.